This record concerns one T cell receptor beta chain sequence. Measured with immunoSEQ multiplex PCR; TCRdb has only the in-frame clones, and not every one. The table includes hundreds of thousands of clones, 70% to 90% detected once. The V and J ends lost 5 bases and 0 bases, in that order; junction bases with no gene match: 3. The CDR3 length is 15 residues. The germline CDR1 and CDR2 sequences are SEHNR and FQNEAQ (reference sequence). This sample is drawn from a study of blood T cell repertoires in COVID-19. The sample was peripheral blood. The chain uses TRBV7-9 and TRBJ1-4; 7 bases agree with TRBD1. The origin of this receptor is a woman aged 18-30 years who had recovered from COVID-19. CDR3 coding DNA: TGTGCCAGCAGCCCAGGACAGGCAACTAATGAAAAACTGTTTTTT. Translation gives CASSPGQATNEKLFF.